The entry below gives a single TCR beta chain sequence along with its context. Its antigen is still unknown. The sample comes from a study of cytomegalovirus exposure and HLA in healthy donors. Study-level findings and limits: More clonal expansion characterized HLA-associated TCR beta chains than equally common others in a later analysis. CMV serostatus stood as the only immune exposure information on hand.

The germline gives CDR1 MNHEY, CDR2 SMNVEV (reference sequence). This CDR3 is built from 14 residues. The junction had 6 bases not matched to a gene; V was cut back by 6 bases and J by 8 bases. PCR employed 60 Vbeta and 13 Jbeta primers. TCRdb keeps only in-frame clones here, not all; method: immunoSEQ multiplex PCR. The sample includes 150,000 to 200,000 clones, 79% seen only once; the top ten take approximately 4%. The gene calls are TRBV27 and TRBJ1-6; 8 bases match TRBD1. This clonotype was obtained from a woman in her thirties in good health and CMV-seropositive. The sequenced material came from PBMCs. The CDR3 spells CASSSWDRYSPLHF. As DNA, the CDR3 is TGTGCCAGCAGCTCTTGGGACAGGTATTCACCCCTCCACTTT.